Sequencing of this T cell receptor beta chain was carried out in a study of T cell changes during pregnancy in multiple sclerosis. Concerning this clone: Other DNA sequences in the sample encode the same CDR3.

The trim removed 0 bases at V and 1 base at J, leaving 6 bases unmatched. The CDR3 length is 17 residues. Germline assignment: CDR1 SGDLS and CDR2 YYNGEE. TCRdb keeps only in-frame clones here, not all; method: immunoSEQ multiplex PCR. This sample has roughly 61,000 clones, with roughly 93% found just once. The sequence was collected from a female donor with multiple sclerosis, enrolled in a pregnancy study. The V gene is TRBV9, the J gene TRBJ2-5, with 10 bases identical to TRBD1. The sequences come from peripheral blood, collected after pregnancy. CDR3 loop: CASSVGRRQGAQETQYF. DNA for the CDR3: TGTGCCAGCAGCGTAGGAAGACGACAGGGGGCCCAAGAGACCCAGTACTTC. Full variable domain (remainder filled in from reference TRBV9 and TRBJ2-5): DSGVTQTPKHLITATGQRVTLRCSPRSGDLSVYWYQQSLDQGLQFLIQYYNGEERAKGNILERFSAQQFPDLHSELNLSSLELGDSALYFCASSVGRRQGAQETQYFGPGTRLLVL.